This TCR beta chain was observed in a study of neurological immune-mediated disorders. CDR3 length: 13 amino acids. Germline V gene data show CDR1 as SGHRS and CDR2 as YFSETQ. After removal of 5 bases from V and 3 bases from J, the junction contained 2 bases not matched to a gene. Time point of the sample: longitudinal time-point 3. TCRdb reanalysed the 5' RACE reads using MiXCR and keeps one entry per CDR3 protein. Of under 100,000 distinct CDR3 sequences in the sample, approximately 4.3% were seen once. This clonotype was counted ten times or more. This receptor was identified in a woman between 55 and 75 years old with multiple sclerosis. Material: PBMCs. V and J are TRBV5-1 and TRBJ2-7; TRBD1 agrees at 10 bases. CDR3 in DNA: TGCGCCAGCAGGACAGGGGGCGGCTACGAGCAGTACTTC. This translates into CASRTGGGYEQYF. Full variable domain (remainder filled in from reference TRBV5-1 and TRBJ2-7): KAGVTQTPRYLIKTRGQQVTLSCSPISGHRSVSWYQQTPGQGLQFLFEYFSETQRNKGNFPGRFSGRQFSNSRSEMNVSTLELGDSALYLCASRTGGGYEQYFGPGTRLTVT.